What follows are 5 T cell receptor beta chains derived from one specimen sequenced in a study of T cells after yellow fever vaccination. TCRdb reanalysed the 5' RACE reads using MiXCR and keeps one entry per CDR3 protein. The data show hundreds of thousands of distinct CDR3 sequences, with about 13% seen just once and over 12% held by the top ten. The sample was PBMCs, taken on the day of the yellow fever booster vaccination. These receptors came from a man younger than 40 who received the YFV17D yellow fever vaccine.

V usage is TRBV5-1 and J usage is TRBJ1-2, with 8 nucleotides matching TRBD1. With 0 bases clipped from V and 5 bases from J, the junction kept 3 bases outside the gene matches. Per germline, CDR1 SGHRS and CDR2 YFSETQ. The CDR3 runs 14 residues. CDR3 sequence (DNA): TGCGCCAGCAGCTTGGCCGACAGGGGATATGGCTACACCTTC. Its protein product is CASSLADRGYGYTF.

V usage is TRBV7-2 and J usage is TRBJ2-1; D might be TRBD1 or TRBD2, each matching 7 bases. Trimming took off 7 bases at V and 6 bases at J, with 19 bases between the two ends. CDR3 length equals 15 residues. CDR1 SGHTA and CDR2 FQGNSA come from the germline V gene. The CDR3 reads CASILSGRGGNEQFF. The CDR3 DNA follows: TGTGCCAGCATCCTTTCAGGCAGGGGGGGCAATGAGCAGTTCTTC.

The chain recombines TRBV18 with TRBJ1-1; D not resolved. Trimming left V 1 base short and J 5 bases short, with 11 bases between. The CDR3 sequence is 14 residues long. Per the germline V gene, CDR1 is KGHSH and CDR2 is LQKENI. The CDR3, as DNA: TGTGCCAGCTCACCACGGGAGGTACTGACTGAAGCTTTCTTT. Translated, it gives CASSPREVLTEAFF.

The genes are TRBV29-1 and TRBJ2-7; D remains unclear. The V gene's germline CDR1 is SQVTM and CDR2 ANQGSEA. V was pared by 4 bases and J by 2 bases, with 6 bases between. The CDR3 consists of 11 residues. The CDR3 protein is CSVGEPYEQYF. The CDR3 coding sequence is TGCAGCGTTGGGGAACCCTACGAGCAGTACTTC.

The chain employs TRBV5-6 and TRBJ2-5; D might be TRBD2 (7 bases). The V end lost 2 bases, the J end lost 5 bases, and 13 bases lay between the germline ends. This CDR3 has 14 residues. Germline V lookup: CDR1 SGHDT, CDR2 YYEEEE. CDR3 bases: TGTGCCAGCAGCTTCGGGGGGCGCTGGGAGACCCAGTACTTC. It encodes CASSFGGRWETQYF.